This record covers a single T cell receptor (beta chain). No antigen is known for it. Between the trimmed V and J ends, which lost 8 bases and 4 bases, there was a span of 17 bases. The CDR3 has 14 amino acids. The germline CDR1 and CDR2 sequences are MNHEY and SVGAGI. The sample originates from a study of blood T cells in healthy people across ages. Isolating PBMCs gave at least 7 million of these cells per sample. Next came a second PCR, run for about 6 to 12 cycles, which used a sample-barcoded 5' primer along with a J-beta primer mix. TCRdb independently ran MiXCR on the 5' RACE reads; one entry per CDR3 protein. Found here are more than 1.4 million distinct CDR3 sequences, around two fifths of them singletons; the top ten hold 7.9%. Study-level points and caveats: Strong correlation linked observed beta diversity and percent naive T cells.

Specimen: blood. The TCR sequence derives from a woman between 18 and 29 years old in good health. The V call is TRBV6-5, the J call TRBJ1-1, with a weak D call TRBD1 (5 bases). CDR3 loop: CASGHSGVGTEAFF. Written as DNA, the CDR3 is TGTGCCAGCGGACACAGTGGGGTGGGCACTGAAGCTTTCTTT.